The 7 T cell receptor beta chains given below trace back to one sample, sequenced in a study of blood T cells in healthy people across ages. Using a J-beta primer mix together with a sample-barcoded 5' primer, a second PCR was run for about 6 to 12 cycles. TCRdb redid the calling of the 5' RACE reads with MiXCR, one entry per CDR3 protein. The table has about 1 million distinct CDR3 sequences, around 43% seen once. The specimen was blood. These receptors originate from a woman between 55 and 75 years old in good health.

This chain connects TRBV30 to TRBJ1-1; no firm D call. In germline, CDR1 is GTSNPN, CDR2 SVGIG (reference sequence). The V end lost 2 bases, the J end lost 7 bases, and 5 bases lay between the germline ends. This CDR3 spans 10 amino acids. The CDR3 sequence: CAWSKLEAFF. Written as DNA, the CDR3 is TGTGCCTGGAGTAAGCTTGAAGCTTTCTTT.

Only a few counts were recorded for this clonotype. Written as DNA, the CDR3 is TGTGCCATCAGTGAGTCGAGAAGCGGGGTATACAATGAGCAGTTCTTC. The encoded protein is CAISESRSGVYNEQFF. The V gene is TRBV10-3, the J gene TRBJ2-1, with 7 bases lining up with TRBD2. Germline V gives CDR1 ENHRY, CDR2 SYGVKD. The CDR3 runs to 16 residues. V dropped 0 bases and J dropped 4; count of bases not matched to a gene: 6.

This clonotype was recorded at least ten times. One end of the junction is discordant with germline, which a read error may explain. The V and J genes are TRBV7-2 and TRBJ2-5; 8 positions match TRBD2. Germline values: CDR1 SGHTA, CDR2 FQGNSA. The CDR3 sequence is 15 residues long. Here the CDR3 reads CASSLDGRGQEPQYF. CDR3 bases: TGTGCCAGCAGCTTAGACGGGAGGGGTCAAGAGCCCCAGTACTTC.

A remark on this clonotype: A read error may account for a junction end that differs from germline. The chain is built from TRBV5-1 and TRBJ2-6; 7 bases map to TRBD1. The germline V gene has CDR1 SGHRS and CDR2 YFSETQ. The CDR3 consists of 16 residues. CDR3 protein: CAGSLHTGAGANVLTF. CDR3 nucleotide sequence: TGCGCCGGCAGCTTACACACAGGGGCTGGGGCCAACGTCCTGACTTTC.

The gene calls are TRBV7-3 and TRBJ2-5, with D perhaps TRBD2 (6 bases). Germline CDR1 reads SGHTA; CDR2 reads FQGTGA. The CDR3 covers 15 residues. V lost 3 bases and J lost 2, with 13 bases in between. The CDR3 nucleotides read TGTGCCAGCAGCTTTTTGCGGGATAATCAAGAGACCCAGTACTTC. This translates into CASSFLRDNQETQYF.

The V call is TRBV9, the J call TRBJ2-3, with TRBD2 identical over 13 bases. The V gene end was trimmed by 3 bases and the J gene end by 4 bases; junction bases not matched to a gene: 8. The CDR3 consists of 17 residues. The V gene's germline CDR1 is SGDLS and CDR2 YYNGEE. The CDR3 sequence: CASSGTSGSRLADTQYF. CDR3 in DNA: TGTGCCAGCAGCGGGACTAGCGGGAGCCGGTTGGCAGATACGCAGTATTTT.

Details on this clonotype: Relative to the germline gene, one junction end is altered; a read error may explain this. The chain has TRBV12-3 or TRBV12-4 and TRBJ2-3; TRBD1 agrees at 10 bases. CDR3 length: 15 amino acids. The CDR3 DNA follows: TGTGCCAGCAGTCCTGGACAGGGGGAGGCAGATACGGAGTATTTT. Protein: CASSPGQGEADTEYF.